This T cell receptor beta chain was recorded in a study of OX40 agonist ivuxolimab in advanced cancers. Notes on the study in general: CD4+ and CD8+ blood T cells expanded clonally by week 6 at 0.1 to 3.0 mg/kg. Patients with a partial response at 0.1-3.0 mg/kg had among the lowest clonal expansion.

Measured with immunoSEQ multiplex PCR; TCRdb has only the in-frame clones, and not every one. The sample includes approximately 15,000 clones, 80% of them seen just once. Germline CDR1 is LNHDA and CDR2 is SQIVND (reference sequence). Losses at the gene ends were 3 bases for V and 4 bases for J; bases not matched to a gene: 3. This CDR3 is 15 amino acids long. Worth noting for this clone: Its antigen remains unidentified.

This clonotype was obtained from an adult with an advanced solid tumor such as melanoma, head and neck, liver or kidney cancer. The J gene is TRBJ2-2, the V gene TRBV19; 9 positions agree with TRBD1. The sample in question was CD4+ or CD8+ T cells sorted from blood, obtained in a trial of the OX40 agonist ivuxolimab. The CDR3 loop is CASSIRTGATGELFF. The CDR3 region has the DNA TGTGCCAGTAGTATTCGGACAGGGGCCACCGGGGAGCTGTTTTTT.